This T cell receptor beta chain appears in the sequencing data of a study of CD8+ T cells in alopecia areata. Study-wide results and limits: Scalp lesions, especially in alopecia totalis/universalis, had higher clonality than normal scalp.

With regard to this clone: Antigen: not known. The junction departs from the called germline gene at one end, perhaps through a read error.

As to treatment: oral pan-JAK inhibitor, 5-10 mg twice daily. T lymphocytes (CD4+ and CD8+) were sorted from PBMCs. RNA extraction was followed by reverse transcription into cDNA, which acted as the sequencing template. Profiled with immunoSEQ multiplex PCR; TCRdb holds only in-frame clones, not every one. Among 170,000 or so clones listed, around three fifths were seen once. Germline V gives CDR1 SGHVS, CDR2 FQNEAQ. This CDR3 has 14 amino acids. The sequences come from CD8+ T cells sorted from blood, collected at week 24, from a patient treated with tofacitinib. V usage is TRBV7-8 and J usage is TRBJ2-1; D is undetermined. The TCR was taken from a human donor with alopecia areata. CDR3 region: CASSLGRLGGDRLF. The CDR3 DNA reads as TGTGCCAGCAGCTTAGGACGCCTCGGCGGCGACCGACTCTTC.